The rows below give T cell receptor beta chains drawn from one sample of a study of blood T cells in healthy people across ages. Using its own MiXCR run on the 5' RACE reads, TCRdb lists one record per CDR3 protein. The sample contains hundreds of thousands of distinct CDR3 sequences, about half of which appear only once. Sequencing was performed on blood. The receptors derive from a woman aged 55-70 years in good health. Both conserved end residues are part of each CDR3. The D gene is left open where the match is weak. A clone size is listed for some rows: how often the clone was seen (once, few, many), or a class if it is expanded.

j_gene | d_gene | v_gene | abundance | len | CDR3aa | CDR3nt
TRBJ2-3 | . | TRBV2 | . | 14 | CASMPGLSTDTQYF | TGTGCCAGCATGCCGGGACTCAGCACAGATACGCAGTATTTT
TRBJ2-2 | . | TRBV10-3 | once | 14 | CAISLAMNTGELFF | TGTGCCATCAGCCTAGCGATGAACACCGGGGAGCTGTTTTTT
TRBJ2-7 | TRBD1 | TRBV28 | few | 13 | CVAGDRGRNEQYF | TGTGTCGCAGGGGACAGGGGTCGCAACGAGCAGTACTTC
TRBJ2-1 | . | TRBV7-2 | . | 13 | CASSQGRYNEQFF | TGTGCCAGCAGCCAGGGCAGATACAATGAGCAGTTCTTC
TRBJ2-3 | . | TRBV7-3 | once | 15 | CASSLTVHNTDTQYF | TGTGCCAGCAGCTTAACGGTGCACAACACAGATACGCAGTATTTT
TRBJ2-1 | . | TRBV2 | few | 12 | CASTRNHNEQFF | TGTGCCAGCACCCGCAACCACAATGAGCAGTTCTTC
TRBJ1-1 | . | TRBV12-3/TRBV12-4 | . | 15 | CASSWEGRGSTEAFF | TGTGCCAGCAGTTGGGAGGGAAGGGGGAGCACTGAAGCTTTCTTT
TRBJ2-7 | . | TRBV29-1 | few | 15 | CSVEGGGGLRYEQYF | TGCAGCGTTGAAGGGGGAGGTGGTTTGCGGTACGAGCAGTACTTC
TRBJ1-6 | TRBD1 | TRBV28 | . | 15 | CASSLDRDYQVPLHF | TGTGCCAGCAGTCTCGACAGGGACTACCAGGTACCCCTCCACTTT
TRBJ2-1 | . | TRBV25-1 | . | 15 | CASSERERRLHEQFF | TGTGCCAGCAGTGAACGGGAGCGCAGACTTCATGAGCAGTTCTTC
TRBJ2-5 | . | TRBV7-6 | . | 13 | CASREALTGTQYF | TGTGCCAGTAGGGAAGCCCTAACGGGGACCCAGTACTTC
TRBJ2-7 | TRBD1 | TRBV7-8 | few | 16 | CASSNSRGRHRYEQYF | TGTGCCAGCAGCAACTCGAGGGGGCGACATCGCTACGAGCAGTACTTC
TRBJ2-1 | TRBD1 | TRBV27 | . | 15 | CASSPAGTGGIEQFF | TGTGCCAGCAGTCCAGCCGGGACAGGGGGCATTGAGCAGTTCTTC
TRBJ2-3 | TRBD2 | TRBV10-3 | . | 17 | CAISELGLAARTDTQYF | TGTGCCATCAGTGAGTTGGGACTAGCGGCCCGCACAGATACGCAGTATTTT
TRBJ1-2 | TRBD1 | TRBV29-1 | few | 11 | CSAGQESDYTF | TGCAGCGCTGGACAGGAGAGTGACTACACCTTC
TRBJ1-2 | . | TRBV5-1 | . | 19 | CASSLTTGSFRDTNYGYTF | TGCGCCAGCAGCTTGACGACAGGAAGTTTCAGGGACACTAACTATGGCTACACCTTC
TRBJ2-7 | TRBD2 | TRBV12-3/TRBV12-4 | few | 15 | CASSRTSGKHNEQYF | TGTGCCAGCAGTCGGACTAGCGGGAAGCACAATGAGCAGTACTTC
TRBJ2-2 | TRBD2 | TRBV5-1 | once | 17 | CASSASSGRALTGELFF | TGCGCCAGCAGCGCCTCTAGCGGGAGGGCGCTCACCGGGGAGCTGTTTTTT
TRBJ2-1 | TRBD2 | TRBV20-1 | . | 16 | CSARDPLAGLIGVQFF | TGCAGTGCTAGAGATCCACTAGCGGGGCTCATAGGGGTGCAGTTCTTC
TRBJ2-7 | TRBD2 | TRBV20-1 | few | 14 | CSANVAGTSYEQYF | TGCAGTGCTAACGTAGCGGGAACCTCCTACGAGCAGTACTTC
TRBJ2-4 | . | TRBV25-1 | . | 12 | CASSEYDRMQYF | TGTGCCAGCAGTGAATATGACCGTATGCAGTACTTC
TRBJ2-7 | TRBD2 | TRBV7-2 | . | 13 | CASRVAGLSEQYF | TGTGCCAGCAGGGTAGCGGGATTGAGTGAGCAGTACTTC
TRBJ2-7 | . | TRBV5-6 | . | 15 | CASSSTLQGSWEQYF | TGTGCCAGCAGCTCTACCCTACAGGGATCGTGGGAGCAGTACTTC
TRBJ2-3 | . | TRBV29-1 | . | 12 | CSVKTDSDTQYF | TGCAGCGTGAAGACGGATTCAGATACGCAGTATTTT
TRBJ2-5 | TRBD2 | TRBV4-1 | . | 14 | CASSQVGGGETQYF | TGCGCCAGCAGCCAAGTTGGGGGGGGAGAGACCCAGTACTTC
TRBJ2-7 | TRBD2 | TRBV6-5 | . | 15 | CASSRGLAGRGEQYF | TGTGCCAGCAGCCGCGGACTAGCGGGACGCGGCGAGCAGTACTTC
TRBJ2-5 | . | TRBV7-2 | . | 12 | CASSWDHYGQYF | TGTGCCAGCAGCTGGGACCACTACGGGCAGTACTTC
TRBJ2-3 | . | TRBV6-2/TRBV6-3 | . | 17 | CASSGDLKRPRADTQYF | TGTGCCAGCAGTGGGGACCTTAAACGCCCTAGGGCAGATACGCAGTATTTT
TRBJ2-2 | . | TRBV12-3/TRBV12-4 | . | 11 | CASNTRGELFF | TGTGCCAGCAATACGAGGGGGGAGCTGTTTTTT
TRBJ2-1 | . | TRBV21-1 | . | 14 | CASSKGQGSHEQFF | TGTGCCAGCAGCAAAGGTCAGGGGTCGCATGAGCAGTTCTTC
TRBJ2-1 | . | TRBV20-1 | few | 10 | CSARFNEQFF | TGCAGTGCTAGGTTCAATGAGCAGTTCTTC
TRBJ1-2 | . | TRBV4-3 | . | 15 | CASSQEMGNFYGYTF | TGCGCCAGCAGCCAAGAGATGGGGAACTTTTATGGCTACACCTTC
TRBJ2-7 | TRBD2 | TRBV20-1 | few | 17 | CSALLAGGPGSSYEQYF | TGCAGTGCTCTACTAGCGGGAGGGCCCGGGAGCTCCTACGAGCAGTACTTC
TRBJ2-3 | . | TRBV27 | few | 13 | CASIPSWGDTQYF | TGTGCCAGCATACCCAGTTGGGGGGATACGCAGTATTTT
TRBJ2-7 | TRBD2 | TRBV28 | . | 16 | CASSFLTSGSSHEQYF | TGTGCCAGCAGTTTCCTGACTAGCGGGAGCTCCCACGAGCAGTACTTC
TRBJ2-7 | TRBD1 | TRBV5-1 | few | 15 | CASRPGTGGRNEQYF | TGCGCCAGCAGGCCGGGGACAGGGGGCCGGAACGAGCAGTACTTC
TRBJ2-7 | TRBD2 | TRBV7-2 | . | 14 | CASSLGARENEQYF | TGTGCCAGCAGCTTAGGGGCGCGGGAGAATGAGCAGTACTTC
TRBJ2-7 | . | TRBV7-9 | . | 12 | CASGLTRDEQYF | TGTGCCAGCGGCCTGACGAGGGACGAGCAGTACTTC
TRBJ2-1 | TRBD2 | TRBV30 | once | 13 | CAWRLAGANEQFF | TGTGCCTGGAGACTAGCGGGAGCCAATGAGCAGTTCTTC
TRBJ2-5 | . | TRBV20-1 | once | 15 | CSASRAAESGETQYF | TGCAGTGCTAGTAGGGCCGCGGAGTCGGGCGAGACCCAGTACTTC
TRBJ2-7 | . | TRBV7-2 | . | 13 | CASSTQTRDEQYF | TGTGCCAGCAGCACCCAGACTAGAGATGAGCAGTACTTC
TRBJ2-3 | TRBD2 | TRBV5-1 | . | 16 | CASSLAPSGRIDTQYF | TGCGCCAGCAGCTTGGCCCCTAGCGGGAGAATCGATACGCAGTATTTT
TRBJ1-5 | TRBD1 | TRBV28 | few | 19 | CASSHLRDRGHYSNQPQHF | TGTGCCAGCAGTCACCTGCGGGACAGGGGCCATTATAGCAATCAGCCCCAGCATTTT
TRBJ1-5 | . | TRBV20-1 | . | 14 | CSARGLNNFLPQHF | TGCAGTGCTAGAGGGCTTAATAATTTCCTGCCCCAGCATTTT
TRBJ2-5 | TRBD1 | TRBV5-1 | . | 14 | CASSLEDRDETQYF | TGCGCCAGCAGCTTGGAGGACAGGGATGAGACCCAGTACTTC
TRBJ1-1 | . | TRBV27 | . | 14 | CASSLNSGVAEAFF | TGTGCCAGCAGTTTAAATTCAGGGGTCGCTGAAGCTTTCTTT
TRBJ1-1 | . | TRBV7-9 | . | 17 | CASSLAIHRDMNTEAFF | TGTGCCAGCAGCTTAGCCATACACAGGGATATGAACACTGAAGCTTTCTTT
TRBJ2-3 | . | TRBV6-4 | . | 14 | CASSDRFGADTQYF | TGTGCCAGCAGTGACAGGTTCGGAGCAGATACGCAGTATTTT
TRBJ2-1 | TRBD2 | TRBV10-3 | . | 17 | CAIKGTSGQGSYNEQFF | TGTGCCATCAAAGGGACTAGCGGACAAGGCTCCTACAATGAGCAGTTCTTC
TRBJ2-3 | . | TRBV5-1 | once | 15 | CASSGGTDPADTQYF | TGCGCCAGCAGCGGCGGGACAGATCCGGCAGATACGCAGTATTTT
TRBJ2-7 | TRBD2 | TRBV7-3 | . | 15 | CASSPSGGHSYEQYF | TGTGCCAGCAGCCCCAGCGGGGGACACTCCTACGAGCAGTACTTC